This T cell receptor beta chain appears in the sequencing data of a study of blood T cells in healthy people across ages. A J-beta primer mix and a sample-barcoded 5' primer were used in a second PCR of roughly 6 to 11 cycles. Every individual sample yielded 3 million or more paired-end reads (each containing CDR3). Each CDR3 protein is one row after TCRdb ran MiXCR on the 5' RACE reads. The sample comprises about 680,000 distinct CDR3 sequences, approximately 50% of which are singletons, and around a third rests with the top ten. This clonotype was obtained from a woman aged 60 to 75 in good health. The sample comprised blood.

The CDR3 sequence is CASSPPGQGDEQFF. CDR3 coding DNA: TGTGCCAGCAGCCCTCCCGGGCAAGGGGATGAGCAGTTCTTC. The rearrangement joins TRBV3-1 to TRBJ2-1, with a weak D call TRBD1 (5 bases). CDR1 is LGHDT and CDR2 is YNNKEL in the germline V gene (reference sequence). V lost 4 bases and J lost 8, with 15 bases in between. CDR3 size: 14 residues.